The 11 T cell receptor beta chains below come from one sample, sequenced in a study of T-cell reconstitution after alpha-beta-depleted transplantation in children. TCRbeta library preparation incorporated unique molecular identifiers. One entry per CDR3 protein, called by TCRdb with MiXCR from the PCR reads. The sample lists about a million distinct CDR3 sequences, roughly 29% occurring once. The specimen was PBMCs, mostly from graft donor cells, collected 360 days after TCRalphabeta/CD19-depleted stem cell transplant. The receptor set was obtained from a boy in the first two years of life who had a stem cell transplant for SCID, so the T cells may come from the graft donor.

This clonotype has more than one count but fewer than ten. The chain combines TRBV9 with TRBJ2-7, with TRBD1 as a possible D gene (5 bases). Germline CDR1 reads SGDLS; CDR2 reads YYNGEE. The CDR3 spans 13 residues. Trimming took off 3 bases at V and 0 bases at J, with 7 bases between the two ends. CDR3 amino acids: CASSGQSSYEQYF. CDR3 bases: TGTGCCAGCAGCGGACAGAGCTCCTACGAGCAGTACTTC.

This clonotype was observed a few times. The V gene is TRBV18, the J gene TRBJ2-7; D not certain. Per germline, CDR1 KGHSH and CDR2 LQKENI. This CDR3 comprises 14 residues. Trimming left V 1 base short and J 3 bases short, with 10 bases between. The DNA of the CDR3 is TGTGCCAGCTCACCACAAGGTACAGTCTACGAGCAGTACTTC. This gives the protein CASSPQGTVYEQYF.

The V and J genes are TRBV20-1 and TRBJ2-7; D remains unclear. Germline loops: CDR1 DFQATT, CDR2 SNEGSKA (reference sequence). The CDR3 runs to 15 residues. Trimming pared 3 bases from V and 3 bases from J, leaving 18 bases between. The CDR3 DNA is TGCAGTGCTAGTCATCCGGCAGCCTTATTCTACGAGCAGTACTTC. Translation: CSASHPAALFYEQYF.

This clonotype was recorded a few times. V usage is TRBV7-8 and J usage is TRBJ1-1; D unclear. The CDR3 loop spans 14 amino acids. Looked up from germline, CDR1 is SGHVS and CDR2 is FQNEAQ. With 1 base removed from V and 3 bases from J, the gap between germline ends came to 9 bases. The CDR3 DNA follows: TGTGCCAGCAGCTTAGGTGGGAGTCACACTGAAGCTTTCTTT. Protein: CASSLGGSHTEAFF. Looking up the rest from reference TRBV7-8 and TRBJ1-1 gives the full variable domain: GAGVSQSPRYKVAKRGQDVALRCDPISGHVSLFWYQQALGQGPEFLTYFQNEAQLDKSGLPSDRFFAERPEGSVSTLKIQRTQQEDSAVYLCASSLGGSHTEAFFGQGTRLTVV.

This chain connects TRBV28 to TRBJ1-1, with a possible D match to TRBD1 (5 bases). The CDR3 length is 13 residues. Germline assignment: CDR1 MDHEN and CDR2 SYDVKM. V was cut by 7 bases and J by 3 bases, with 12 bases left in between. CDR3 coding DNA: TGTGCCAGCAACGGGGGGGAGCACACTGAAGCTTTCTTT. It codes for CASNGGEHTEAFF.

The chain has TRBV6-1 and TRBJ1-2; 8 bases are shared with TRBD1. This CDR3 has 15 residues. With 6 bases clipped from V and 4 bases from J, the junction kept 10 bases outside the gene matches. Germline-derived CDR1 and CDR2 are MNHNS and SASEGT. The CDR3 here is CASRNPGGRGYGYTF. In DNA form, the CDR3 reads TGTGCCAGCAGGAACCCAGGGGGCCGGGGCTATGGCTACACCTTC.

The chain joins TRBV12-3 or TRBV12-4 to TRBJ2-5, with D possibly being TRBD1 (6 bases). The CDR3 loop spans 14 amino acids. Deletions cut 5 bases from V and 5 bases from J, with 15 bases between. CDR3 protein: CASSPDRTWETQYF. The CDR3 nucleotides are TGTGCCAGCAGTCCCGACAGGACCTGGGAGACCCAGTACTTC.

This clonotype was found a few times. This chain connects TRBV30 to TRBJ1-1; a weak D match, TRBD1 (6 bases). Between the trimmed V and J ends, which lost 6 bases and 3 bases, there was a span of 14 bases. The length of the CDR3 is 13 residues. The germline V gene has CDR1 GTSNPN and CDR2 SVGIG (reference sequence). CDR3 coding DNA: TGTGCCTGCTCCCGACAGGCGGACACTGAAGCTTTCTTT. Translated, it gives CACSRQADTEAFF.

This clonotype came up a few times. V gene TRBV20-1 combines with J gene TRBJ1-5, with TRBD1 identical over 8 bases. The germline gives CDR1 DFQATT, CDR2 SNEGSKA (reference sequence). J lost 6 bases, V lost 1 base, and 8 bases had no gene match. This CDR3 has 15 residues. The CDR3 reads CSARGSGGLGQPQHF. The CDR3 DNA reads as TGCAGTGCTAGAGGCTCAGGGGGCTTGGGTCAGCCCCAGCATTTT.

The J gene is TRBJ1-6, the V gene TRBV12-3 or TRBV12-4; possible D gene TRBD1, 6 bases. Trimming pared 5 bases from V and 0 bases from J, leaving 17 bases between. The CDR3 totals 18 residues. CDR3 loop: CASSTGTSKSSYNSPLHF. The CDR3 coding sequence is TGTGCCAGCAGTACCGGGACATCGAAGAGCTCCTATAATTCACCCCTCCACTTT.

A few counts support this clonotype. The chain carries TRBV12-3 or TRBV12-4 and TRBJ1-1; D might be TRBD1 (5 bases). This CDR3 region has 15 residues. V lost 2 bases and J 5 bases, leaving 15 bases between the germline ends. CDR3 sequence: CASSLSGAGGTEAFF. The CDR3 nucleotides are TGTGCCAGCAGTTTATCCGGGGCCGGTGGGACTGAAGCTTTCTTT.